This passage covers 9 T cell receptor beta chains from one sample sequenced in a study of blood T cell repertoires in COVID-19. TCRdb's table, derived via immunoSEQ multiplex PCR, lists solely in-frame clones and lacks some. The table shows 180,000 or so clones, with about 88% occurring only once. Sequenced input: peripheral blood. The origin of the receptors is a woman aged 80 or older with acute or convalescent COVID-19.

This chain links TRBV28 with TRBJ1-1; D call uncertain. CDR1 and CDR2 (germline): MDHEN, SYDVKM. The CDR3 is made up of 15 amino acids. The V end was cut by 6 bases, the J end by 4 bases, with 18 bases between. The CDR3 reads CASSSWEVFGTEAFF. DNA for the CDR3: TGTGCCAGCAGCTCTTGGGAGGTTTTTGGCACTGAAGCTTTCTTT. Looking up the rest from reference TRBV28 and TRBJ1-1 gives the full variable domain: DVKVTQSSRYLVKRTGEKVFLECVQDMDHENMFWYRQDPGLGLRLIYFSYDVKMKEKGDIPEGYSVSREKKERFSLILESASTNQTSMYLCASSSWEVFGTEAFFGQGTRLTVV.

This rearrangement joins TRBV27 to TRBJ1-2; D possibly corresponds to TRBD1 (5 bases). Germline V CDR1 and CDR2: MNHEY, SMNVEV (reference sequence). CDR3 size: 14 residues. V lost 6 bases and J lost 3, with 14 bases in between. The CDR3 loop is CASRSHAGDYGYTF. The CDR3 DNA is TGTGCCAGCAGAAGTCACGCGGGGGACTATGGCTACACCTTC.

The chain has TRBV6-5 and TRBJ1-4, with 10 bases identical to TRBD1. Trimming cost V 2 bases and J 7 bases; bases outside gene matches: 4. Germline V gives CDR1 MNHEY, CDR2 SVGAGI. The CDR3 runs 15 residues. CDR3 sequence reads: CASSYGGTGVEKLFF. The CDR3 nucleotides are TGTGCCAGCAGTTACGGCGGGACAGGGGTTGAAAAACTGTTTTTT.

The chain combines TRBV3-1 (or the pseudogene TRBV3-2) with TRBJ2-7; 7 nucleotides agree with TRBD2. V was pared by 0 bases and J by 5 bases, with 13 bases of the junction left unmatched. Germline V lookup: CDR1 LGHDT, CDR2 YNNKEL (reference sequence). This CDR3 has 17 amino acids. The DNA of the CDR3 is TGTGCCAGCAGCCAAGAGGGAGGGAAACCCAAGGCTGACGAGCAGTACTTC. Protein sequence: CASSQEGGKPKADEQYF.

The chain couples TRBV2 to TRBJ2-3, with D perhaps TRBD2 (5 bases). The CDR3 extends over 15 amino acids. Germline V gene lookup returns CDR1 SNHLY and CDR2 FYNNEI. V dropped 5 bases and J dropped 1 base, with 13 bases sitting between them. The CDR3 sequence is CASSLTGIGTDTQYF. The CDR3 nucleotides read TGTGCCAGCAGTCTGACGGGGATTGGCACAGATACGCAGTATTTT. Based on the CDR3 plus reference TRBV2 and TRBJ2-3, the full variable domain is EPEVTQTPSHQVTQMGQEVILRCVPISNHLYFYWYRQILGQKVEFLVSFYNNEISEKSEIFDDQFSVERPDGSNFTLKIRSTKLEDSAMYFCASSLTGIGTDTQYFGPGTRLTVL.

The gene calls are TRBV27 and TRBJ1-2, with 8 nucleotides matching TRBD1. V lost 5 bases and J lost 6; bases outside the gene matches: 11. The germline V gene encodes CDR1 MNHEY and CDR2 SMNVEV (reference sequence). CDR3 length equals 15 residues. DNA for the CDR3: TGTGCCAGCAGTACTCGCAGGGGGCGAGTGGATGGCTACACCTTC. It is translated as CASSTRRGRVDGYTF.

The V and J genes are TRBV7-2 and TRBJ1-1; unclear D gene. The CDR3 sequence is 14 residues long. Germline V gene sequence: CDR1 SGHTA, CDR2 FQGNSA. Trimming shortened V by 2 bases and J by 1 base, and 8 bases separated the two germline ends. The CDR3 DNA reads TGTGCCAGCAGCTTAACACAGCAGAACACTGAAGCTTTCTTT. Protein sequence: CASSLTQQNTEAFF. The full variable domain, its missing parts supplied by reference TRBV7-2 and TRBJ1-1, is GAGVSQSPSNKVTEKGKDVELRCDPISGHTALYWYRQSLGQGLEFLIYFQGNSAPDKSGLPSDRFSAERTGGSVSTLTIQRTQQEDSAVYLCASSLTQQNTEAFFGQGTRLTVV.

This sequence joins TRBV27 and TRBJ1-6; D is uncertain. Germline values: CDR1 MNHEY, CDR2 SMNVEV (reference sequence). With 3 bases removed from V and 7 bases from J, the gap between germline ends came to 7 bases. The CDR3 has 13 residues. As DNA, the CDR3 is TGTGCCAGCAGTTTCCTTTTAAATTCACCCCTCCACTTT. Amino acids: CASSFLLNSPLHF.

The chain has TRBV9 and TRBJ2-3; D gene unclear. Per the germline V gene, CDR1 is SGDLS and CDR2 is YYNGEE. Trimming pared 3 bases from V and 0 bases from J, leaving 14 bases between. The CDR3 loop spans 16 amino acids. Written as DNA, the CDR3 is TGTGCCAGCAGCGCCCGTATAGACTCTAGCACAGATACGCAGTATTTT. It encodes CASSARIDSSTDTQYF.